This T cell receptor (beta chain) is from a study of neurological immune-mediated disorders. A 10-nucleotide random UMI tagged transcripts in template-switch 5'RACE cDNA synthesis. From the 5' RACE reads, TCRdb called clonotypes with MiXCR, one entry per CDR3 protein. The sample has 35,000 to 55,000 distinct CDR3 sequences; over 6% are singletons. The cells used in sorted libraries, CD4+ or CD8+ T cells, numbered some 1 million. V lost 4 bases, J lost 4 bases, and 10 bases lay in between. The germline V gene encodes CDR1 MDHEN and CDR2 SYDVKM. The CDR3 totals 14 residues. The table lists this clonotype with a count of one.

The sequence derives from a woman aged 40-49 years in good health. V is TRBV28 and J is TRBJ2-2, with D possibly matching TRBD1 (5 bases). Specimen: CD4+ T cells from blood. The DNA of the CDR3 is TGTGCCAGCAGTTCCAGGGTGGGCACCGGGGAGCTGTTTTTT. Its protein is CASSSRVGTGELFF.